These 17 T cell receptor beta chains came from one sample sequenced in a study of blood T cell repertoires in COVID-19. Generated by immunoSEQ multiplex PCR, the TCRdb table keeps only in-frame clones and is missing some. The sample gives about 65,000 clones, 75% to 90% of which show up once; about 16% is in the top ten. Sequenced input: peripheral blood. These receptors were collected from a man older than 75 with acute or convalescent COVID-19.

This sequence joins TRBV20-1 and TRBJ2-2; D gene unclear. Trimming removed 3 bases at V and 5 bases at J, with 4 bases between. The CDR3 totals 11 residues. Germline values: CDR1 DFQATT, CDR2 SNEGSKA (reference sequence). The CDR3 sequence is CSASQTGELFF. CDR3 in DNA: TGCAGTGCTAGTCAAACCGGGGAGCTGTTTTTT.

Worth noting for this clone: Other DNA sequences of this sample code for an identical CDR3. The chain carries TRBV2 and TRBJ1-5; TRBD1 might be the D (5 bases). CDR3 length: 14 amino acids. The ends were cut back, 1 base at V and 4 bases at J, with 8 bases in the middle. Germline-derived CDR1 and CDR2 are SNHLY and FYNNEI. The chain's CDR3 is CASSEGQRNQPQHF. The CDR3 DNA follows: TGTGCCAGCAGTGAAGGACAGAGAAATCAGCCCCAGCATTTT.

The chain has TRBV3-1 (or the pseudogene TRBV3-2) and TRBJ1-5; D call uncertain. CDR1 LGHDT and CDR2 YNNKEL come from the germline V gene (reference sequence). The CDR3 has 15 amino acids. Deletions cut 2 bases from V and 0 bases from J, with 8 bases between. CDR3 region: CASSQRGNSNQPQHF. The CDR3 nucleotides are TGTGCCAGCAGCCAAAGAGGGAATAGCAATCAGCCCCAGCATTTT.

V gene TRBV5-1 combines with J gene TRBJ2-3; D is uncertain. The CDR3 totals 16 residues. Between the trimmed V and J ends, which lost 4 bases and 6 bases, there was a span of 21 bases. In germline, CDR1 is SGHRS, CDR2 YFSETQ. CDR3 in DNA: TGCGCCAGCAGCCTGAGAGGCCAGCCCGTACGTGATACGCAGTATTTT. As protein: CASSLRGQPVRDTQYF.

The chain is built from TRBV6-6 and TRBJ1-2; 9 bases are shared with TRBD1. The junction had 10 bases not matched to a gene; V was cut back by 6 bases and J by 5 bases. The germline V gene has CDR1 MNHNY and CDR2 SVGAGI (reference sequence). The CDR3 spans 15 residues. As DNA, the CDR3 is TGTGCCAGCAGGGCCGATCGGGGACAGGGATATGGCTACACCTTC. Translation gives CASRADRGQGYGYTF.

The chain recombines TRBV20-1 with TRBJ1-3; TRBD1 matches 8 bases. Germline values: CDR1 DFQATT, CDR2 SNEGSKA (reference sequence). The V gene end was trimmed by 3 bases and the J gene end by 0 bases; junction bases not matched to a gene: 7. CDR3 length: 16 amino acids. CDR3 coding DNA: TGCAGTGCTAGTTCGGGGACAGGCGGCTCTGGAAACACCATATATTTT. It specifies CSASSGTGGSGNTIYF.

The chain employs TRBV9 and TRBJ2-7, with 7 bases identical to TRBD2. Germline V gene lookup returns CDR1 SGDLS and CDR2 YYNGEE. There are 12 residues in the CDR3. V was pared by 7 bases and J by 3 bases, with 4 bases of the junction left unmatched. As DNA, the CDR3 is TGTGCCAGCTCGGGGAGGGGCTACGAGCAGTACTTC. Protein: CASSGRGYEQYF.

The rearrangement links TRBV19 to TRBJ2-7; TRBD2 aligns across 13 bases. This CDR3 has 15 amino acids. The junction had 9 bases not matched to a gene; V was cut back by 5 bases and J by 8 bases. Germline-derived CDR1 and CDR2 are LNHDA and SQIVND (reference sequence). The CDR3 spells CASSPTGTSGAKQYF. Written as DNA, the CDR3 is TGTGCCAGTAGTCCAACCGGGACTAGCGGGGCTAAGCAGTACTTC.

This sequence joins TRBV10-2 and TRBJ2-1; 8 positions agree with TRBD1. The germline CDR1 and CDR2 sequences are WSHSY and SAAADI. This CDR3 has 16 amino acids. V shed 3 bases and J 0 bases; nucleotides not matched to a gene: 4. Here the CDR3 DNA reads TGCGCCAGCAGTGACCCTACAGGGGGCTCCTACAATGAGCAGTTCTTC. It encodes CASSDPTGGSYNEQFF.

This chain links TRBV3-1 (or the pseudogene TRBV3-2) with TRBJ2-5; 10 positions match TRBD2. Per the germline V gene, CDR1 is LGHDT and CDR2 is YNNKEL (reference sequence). V shed 3 bases and J 3 bases; nucleotides not matched to a gene: 10. This CDR3 spans 17 amino acids. CDR3 nucleotide sequence: TGTGCCAGCAGCCACGGAGCGGGGGGGCGTGGGAAAGAGACCCAGTACTTC. Translating gives CASSHGAGGRGKETQYF.

Written as DNA, the CDR3 is TGTGCCAGTAGTACACAAACGTTAGTGGGCCACGAAGCAAAACTGTTTTTT. This gives the protein CASSTQTLVGHEAKLFF. The chain couples TRBV19 to TRBJ1-4; D is unresolved. Looked up from germline, CDR1 is LNHDA and CDR2 is SQIVND (reference sequence). The CDR3 contains 17 residues. The V end lost 4 bases, the J end lost 10 bases, and 25 bases lay between the germline ends.

This chain links TRBV5-1 with TRBJ2-5; 7 positions agree with TRBD1. This CDR3 is built from 15 residues. The V gene end was trimmed by 0 bases and the J gene end by 4 bases; junction bases not matched to a gene: 6. Germline V gene data show CDR1 as SGHRS and CDR2 as YFSETQ. As DNA, the CDR3 is TGCGCCAGCAGCTTGGGGACAGGCCGTGCAGAGACCCAGTACTTC. As protein: CASSLGTGRAETQYF.

This chain joins TRBV19 and TRBJ2-5, with 7 bases lining up with TRBD2. The CDR3 is 13 amino acids. The germline CDR1 and CDR2 sequences are LNHDA and SQIVND (reference sequence). Trimming cost V 7 bases and J 4 bases; bases outside gene matches: 6. CDR3 in DNA: TGTGCCAGTAAAGTATCGGGGGGAGAGACCCAGTACTTC. This sequence encodes CASKVSGGETQYF.

This rearrangement joins TRBV3-1 (or the pseudogene TRBV3-2) to TRBJ1-5, with 7 bases lining up with TRBD1. The germline V gene encodes CDR1 LGHDT and CDR2 YNNKEL (reference sequence). This CDR3 comprises 16 residues. J was trimmed by 1 base and V by 2 bases; bases with no gene match: 5. The DNA for the CDR3 is TGTGCCAGCAGCCAATATGGGGGACAGAGCAATCAGCCCCAGCATTTT. Its translation is CASSQYGGQSNQPQHF.

V and J are TRBV11-2 and TRBJ2-7; TRBD1 aligns across 9 bases. Per the germline V gene, CDR1 is SGHAT and CDR2 is FQNNGV. The CDR3 is made up of 16 amino acids. The junction had 10 bases not matched to a gene; V was cut back by 4 bases and J by 3 bases. Written as DNA, the CDR3 is TGTGCCAGCAGCTACACCGGGACAGGGACCTTCTACGAGCAGTACTTC. Translated: CASSYTGTGTFYEQYF. The full variable domain, its missing parts supplied by reference TRBV11-2 and TRBJ2-7, is EAGVAQSPRYKIIEKRQSVAFWCNPISGHATLYWYQQILGQGPKLLIQFQNNGVVDDSQLPKDRFSAERLKGVDSTLKIQPAKLEDSAVYLCASSYTGTGTFYEQYFGPGTRLTVT.

The chain combines TRBV5-1 with TRBJ1-2; the D gene is possibly TRBD1 (6 bases). This CDR3 spans 14 amino acids. The germline V and J ends were trimmed by 4 bases and 8 bases, with 18 bases remaining between them. The germline gives CDR1 SGHRS, CDR2 YFSETQ. The CDR3 nucleotides read TGCGCCAGCAGCGAAAGCACAGGGCTCGGGGGCTACACCTTC. It codes for CASSESTGLGGYTF.

The chain links TRBV9 to TRBJ2-3, with 7 bases aligning to TRBD1. J lost 6 bases, V lost 0 bases, and 7 bases had no gene match. The CDR3 consists of 15 residues. In germline, CDR1 is SGDLS, CDR2 YYNGEE. CDR3 sequence: CASSVEGATRDTQYF. The CDR3 region has the DNA TGTGCCAGCAGCGTAGAGGGGGCTACTAGGGATACGCAGTATTTT.